This is a list of T cell receptor beta chains from one sample in a study of blood T cell repertoires in COVID-19. Profiled with immunoSEQ multiplex PCR; TCRdb holds only in-frame clones, not every one. The sample has fewer than 400,000 clones, 75% to 90% seen once. Material for sequencing was peripheral blood. Every receptor here comes from a woman younger than 35 with acute or convalescent COVID-19. CDR3s include the opening cysteine and the closing phenylalanine or tryptophan. A D gene is named only where the DNA matches it firmly. Some rows mark clone size as missing; the rest say once, few, many or name a class of expanded clone.

D gene: TRBD1; V gene: TRBV30; J gene: TRBJ1-2; clone size: once; CDR3 DNA: TGTGCCTGGAGTGTACGGGACAGGGGGCGAGGGGGCTACACCTTC; CDR3 protein: CAWSVRDRGRGGYTF
D gene: -; V gene: TRBV6-1; J gene: TRBJ1-2; clone size: -; CDR3 DNA: TGTGCCAGCAGTGAGGACAGCTATGGCTACACCTTC; CDR3 protein: CASSEDSYGYTF
D gene: -; V gene: TRBV7-9; J gene: TRBJ1-3; clone size: -; CDR3 DNA: TGTGCCAGCAGCTCCCAGGGTAACAAGGGAAACACCATATATTTT; CDR3 protein: CASSSQGNKGNTIYF
D gene: TRBD1; V gene: TRBV2; J gene: TRBJ1-5; clone size: -; CDR3 DNA: TGTGCCAGCATAGAGGGGGCAGGGGCAAATCAGCCCCAGCATTTT; CDR3 protein: CASIEGAGANQPQHF
D gene: -; V gene: TRBV7-2; J gene: TRBJ1-4; clone size: -; CDR3 DNA: TGTGCCAGCAGCATGGGGGGGCGTGAAAAACTGTTTTTT; CDR3 protein: CASSMGGREKLFF
D gene: -; V gene: TRBV6-1; J gene: TRBJ1-5; clone size: -; CDR3 DNA: TGTGCCAGCAGTGATGGATCAGGGGGCAATCAGCCCCAGCATTTT; CDR3 protein: CASSDGSGGNQPQHF
D gene: -; V gene: TRBV18; J gene: TRBJ1-6; clone size: few; CDR3 DNA: TGTGCCAGCTCGCTGAGGACAGACTTAAATTCACCCCTCCACTTT; CDR3 protein: CASSLRTDLNSPLHF
D gene: -; V gene: TRBV30; J gene: TRBJ1-2; clone size: once; CDR3 DNA: TGTGCCTGGAGTCCTACGACATCCGGCTACACCTTC; CDR3 protein: CAWSPTTSGYTF
D gene: -; V gene: TRBV5-4; J gene: TRBJ1-2; clone size: few; CDR3 DNA: TGTGCCAGCAGCTTGGAGCAGGGGTGGGGCTACACCTTC; CDR3 protein: CASSLEQGWGYTF
D gene: -; V gene: TRBV5-4; J gene: TRBJ1-1; clone size: -; CDR3 DNA: TGTGCCAGCAGTGAGCGACCGACTATGAACACTGAAGCTTTCTTT; CDR3 protein: CASSERPTMNTEAFF
D gene: TRBD1; V gene: TRBV7-8; J gene: TRBJ1-1; clone size: -; CDR3 DNA: TGTGCCAGCAGCTTAACCCCCGGACAGGCTGTCACTGAAGCTTTCTTT; CDR3 protein: CASSLTPGQAVTEAFF
D gene: TRBD2; V gene: TRBV29-1; J gene: TRBJ2-1; clone size: -; CDR3 DNA: TGCAGCGTTGCTAGCGGGAGCTCCTACAATGAGCAGTTCTTC; CDR3 protein: CSVASGSSYNEQFF
D gene: TRBD1; V gene: TRBV6-2/TRBV6-3; J gene: TRBJ2-7; clone size: -; CDR3 DNA: TGTGCCAGCAGTTTCACAGGGGCCTCCTACTCCTACGAGCAGTACTTC; CDR3 protein: CASSFTGASYSYEQYF
D gene: -; V gene: TRBV28; J gene: TRBJ1-2; clone size: -; CDR3 DNA: TGTGCCAGCAGTATGACAGCTAACTATGGCTACACCTTC; CDR3 protein: CASSMTANYGYTF
D gene: TRBD1; V gene: TRBV7-6; J gene: TRBJ2-2; clone size: once; CDR3 DNA: TGTGCCAGCAGCTTGTTGTCAGGGGGTAAAGGCGGGGAGCTGTTTTTT; CDR3 protein: CASSLLSGGKGGELFF
D gene: -; V gene: TRBV28; J gene: TRBJ1-1; clone size: -; CDR3 DNA: TGTGCCAGCAGGAAAGACAGCATGAACACTGAAGCTTTCTTT; CDR3 protein: CASRKDSMNTEAFF
D gene: TRBD2; V gene: TRBV4-2; J gene: TRBJ2-3; clone size: -; CDR3 DNA: TGTGCCAGCAGCCAAGATGACTCTAGCGGAGCCACAGATACGCAGTATTTT; CDR3 protein: CASSQDDSSGATDTQYF
D gene: -; V gene: TRBV9; J gene: TRBJ1-5; clone size: -; CDR3 DNA: TGTGCCAGCAGCGGAAGTCAGAATCAGCCCCAGCATTTT; CDR3 protein: CASSGSQNQPQHF
D gene: -; V gene: TRBV2; J gene: TRBJ2-3; clone size: -; CDR3 DNA: TGTGCCAGCAGTGGGTTCGGGAGCGGCACAGATACGCAGTATTTT; CDR3 protein: CASSGFGSGTDTQYF
D gene: -; V gene: TRBV27; J gene: TRBJ1-2; clone size: -; CDR3 DNA: TGTGCCAGCAGTAGCGACAGTGGTAACTATGGCTACACCTTC; CDR3 protein: CASSSDSGNYGYTF
D gene: TRBD1; V gene: TRBV18; J gene: TRBJ1-1; clone size: -; CDR3 DNA: TGTGCCAGCTCACCACCGGGGACAGGGGGCACTGAAGCTTTCTTT; CDR3 protein: CASSPPGTGGTEAFF
D gene: -; V gene: TRBV6-2/TRBV6-3; J gene: TRBJ2-3; clone size: -; CDR3 DNA: TGTGCCAGCAGTTACCTCCCCAGGGGAAAGACAGATACGCAGTATTTT; CDR3 protein: CASSYLPRGKTDTQYF
D gene: -; V gene: TRBV10-1; J gene: TRBJ2-2; clone size: -; CDR3 DNA: TGCGCCAGCAGCGCCGGGACATCGAACACCGGGGAGCTGTTTTTT; CDR3 protein: CASSAGTSNTGELFF
D gene: -; V gene: TRBV19; J gene: TRBJ1-1; clone size: -; CDR3 DNA: TGTGCCAGTAGTTTCAGGTCGAACACTGAAGCTTTCTTT; CDR3 protein: CASSFRSNTEAFF
D gene: -; V gene: TRBV24-1; J gene: TRBJ1-5; clone size: -; CDR3 DNA: TGTGCCACCAGTGATTTTTTAGGGCCGCCAGGGAATCAGCCCCAGCATTTT; CDR3 protein: CATSDFLGPPGNQPQHF
D gene: -; V gene: TRBV3-1/TRBV3-2; J gene: TRBJ2-1; clone size: -; CDR3 DNA: TGTGCCAGCAGCCAAGATCCCTTTGAGCAGTTCTTC; CDR3 protein: CASSQDPFEQFF
D gene: TRBD1; V gene: TRBV28; J gene: TRBJ2-3; clone size: -; CDR3 DNA: TGTGCCAGCAGTATGGGGACAGGGTGGCAGTATTTT; CDR3 protein: CASSMGTGWQYF
D gene: TRBD2; V gene: TRBV7-3; J gene: TRBJ2-3; clone size: many; CDR3 DNA: TGTGCCAGCAGCTTCCTTCCACTAGCGGGGGGCCCGGTCACAGATACGCAGTATTTT; CDR3 protein: CASSFLPLAGGPVTDTQYF
D gene: -; V gene: TRBV4-1; J gene: TRBJ2-5; clone size: -; CDR3 DNA: TGCGCCAGCAGCCAAGATCGAGAGACCCAGTACTTC; CDR3 protein: CASSQDRETQYF
D gene: -; V gene: TRBV28; J gene: TRBJ2-5; clone size: -; CDR3 DNA: TGTGCCAGCAGTGCCCCGGGACAAGAGACCCAGTACTTC; CDR3 protein: CASSAPGQETQYF
D gene: TRBD1; V gene: TRBV4-1; J gene: TRBJ1-5; clone size: -; CDR3 DNA: TGCGCCAGCAGCGAATGGGTAGGGGGCCTGCAGCCCCAGCATTTT; CDR3 protein: CASSEWVGGLQPQHF
D gene: TRBD1; V gene: TRBV15; J gene: TRBJ1-4; clone size: once; CDR3 DNA: TGTGCCACCAGCAGTGACCCAGGGGGGCTCGGTGAAAAACTGTTTTTT; CDR3 protein: CATSSDPGGLGEKLFF
D gene: -; V gene: TRBV30; J gene: TRBJ2-3; clone size: -; CDR3 DNA: TGTGCCTGGAGGAAAACAACCCCCACAGATACGCAGTATTTT; CDR3 protein: CAWRKTTPTDTQYF
D gene: -; V gene: TRBV9; J gene: TRBJ2-5; clone size: -; CDR3 DNA: TGTGCCAGCAGCGTAGGGGAGGGGGGAAGCCAAGAGACCCAGTACTTC; CDR3 protein: CASSVGEGGSQETQYF
D gene: TRBD1; V gene: TRBV6-1; J gene: TRBJ2-7; clone size: -; CDR3 DNA: TGTGCCAGCAGTGAATCAGGGACAGGGTCCTACGAGCAGTACTTC; CDR3 protein: CASSESGTGSYEQYF
D gene: TRBD1; V gene: TRBV23-1; J gene: TRBJ2-7; clone size: -; CDR3 DNA: TGCGCCAGCAGTCGGGGCCAGGGGGCTTTGGACGACGAGCAGTACTTC; CDR3 protein: CASSRGQGALDDEQYF
D gene: -; V gene: TRBV19; J gene: TRBJ1-6; clone size: -; CDR3 DNA: TGTGCCAGTAGCATCAGGGTGGCCGGAAGCTCCTATAATTCACCCCTCCACTTT; CDR3 protein: CASSIRVAGSSYNSPLHF
D gene: -; V gene: TRBV5-1; J gene: TRBJ2-3; clone size: -; CDR3 DNA: TGCGCCAGCAGCTTGGCCCTAGCAACAGATACGCAGTATTTT; CDR3 protein: CASSLALATDTQYF
D gene: -; V gene: TRBV5-8; J gene: TRBJ1-1; clone size: -; CDR3 DNA: TGTGCCAGCAGCTTGGTAGGCGGGGACACTGAAGCTTTCTTT; CDR3 protein: CASSLVGGDTEAFF
D gene: -; V gene: TRBV7-6; J gene: TRBJ2-7; clone size: -; CDR3 DNA: TGTGCCAGCAGCTTATTAACTTCTCGGGAGCAGTACTTC; CDR3 protein: CASSLLTSREQYF
D gene: TRBD1; V gene: TRBV23-1; J gene: TRBJ2-3; clone size: -; CDR3 DNA: TGCGCCAGCAGTCAGCCCCCGAAAACGAGGGCAGGGGGCACAGCAGATACGCAGTATTTT; CDR3 protein: CASSQPPKTRAGGTADTQYF
D gene: -; V gene: TRBV7-9; J gene: TRBJ1-2; clone size: -; CDR3 DNA: TGTGCCAGCAGCTCATCCTCGGGCTATGGCTACACCTTC; CDR3 protein: CASSSSSGYGYTF
D gene: -; V gene: TRBV29-1; J gene: TRBJ2-3; clone size: -; CDR3 DNA: TGCAGCGTTGAAGATCCCCAGGGCCCCACAGATACGCAGTATTTT; CDR3 protein: CSVEDPQGPTDTQYF
D gene: TRBD1; V gene: TRBV5-1; J gene: TRBJ1-3; clone size: -; CDR3 DNA: TGCGCCAGCAGCTTGGACAGGGGGCGAGGAAACACCATATATTTT; CDR3 protein: CASSLDRGRGNTIYF
D gene: -; V gene: TRBV4-1; J gene: TRBJ1-1; clone size: -; CDR3 DNA: TGCGCCAGCAGCCAAGCCACGGTGAACACTGAAGCTTTCTTT; CDR3 protein: CASSQATVNTEAFF
D gene: -; V gene: TRBV10-3; J gene: TRBJ1-1; clone size: -; CDR3 DNA: TGTGCCATCAGTGACCAGTCGACTGAAGCTTTCTTT; CDR3 protein: CAISDQSTEAFF
D gene: -; V gene: TRBV12-3/TRBV12-4; J gene: TRBJ2-1; clone size: -; CDR3 DNA: TGTGCCAGTCGGGGACAAATCTACAATGAGCAGTTCTTC; CDR3 protein: CASRGQIYNEQFF
D gene: -; V gene: TRBV6-6; J gene: TRBJ1-5; clone size: few; CDR3 DNA: TGTGCCAGCAGCCCCTTGGGGGGGAGACAGCCCCAGCATTTT; CDR3 protein: CASSPLGGRQPQHF
D gene: TRBD2; V gene: TRBV19; J gene: TRBJ2-2; clone size: -; CDR3 DNA: TGTGCCAGTAGCCGCCCCGGGGGGGGTGGCACCGGGGAGCTGTTTTTT; CDR3 protein: CASSRPGGGGTGELFF
D gene: -; V gene: TRBV7-9; J gene: TRBJ2-1; clone size: -; CDR3 DNA: TGTGCCAGCAGCTTAATTTCGGGGGTCGGTGAGCAGTTCTTC; CDR3 protein: CASSLISGVGEQFF
D gene: -; V gene: TRBV29-1; J gene: TRBJ2-2; clone size: -; CDR3 DNA: TGCAGCGTTACGGGTGAAAACACCGGGGAGCTGTTTTTT; CDR3 protein: CSVTGENTGELFF
D gene: -; V gene: TRBV18; J gene: TRBJ2-3; clone size: -; CDR3 DNA: TGTGCCAGCTCACCACCGTACAGGCAGAGCACAGATACGCAGTATTTT; CDR3 protein: CASSPPYRQSTDTQYF
D gene: -; V gene: TRBV15; J gene: TRBJ1-2; clone size: once; CDR3 DNA: TGTGCCACCAGCAGAGATGGCAGAAACTATGGCTACACCTTC; CDR3 protein: CATSRDGRNYGYTF
D gene: TRBD2; V gene: TRBV28; J gene: TRBJ2-1; clone size: once; CDR3 DNA: TGTGCCAGCTGCGTGGAATCACTAGCGGGTGGTGAGCAGTTCTTC; CDR3 protein: CASCVESLAGGEQFF
D gene: TRBD1; V gene: TRBV19; J gene: TRBJ1-5; clone size: -; CDR3 DNA: TGTGCCACTGCGGACAGGAGAAATCAGCCCCAGCATTTT; CDR3 protein: CATADRRNQPQHF
D gene: TRBD2; V gene: TRBV7-3; J gene: TRBJ2-5; clone size: -; CDR3 DNA: TGTGCCAGCAGCCCCGGGATCGGGACGCCGGGGGGGGAAACCCAGTACTTC; CDR3 protein: CASSPGIGTPGGETQYF